Below, 29 T cell receptor beta chains from the same sample are listed, as sequenced in a study of T cell clonality in common variable immunodeficiency. Profiling relied on immunoSEQ multiplex PCR, and the TCRdb table lists in-frame clones only, not all of them. The sample shows 25,000 to 30,000 clones, none of them appearing just once. General observations from the study: Fewer deletions and N-nucleotide insertions were reportedly seen in common variable immunodeficiency TCR beta sequences.

No antigen has been identified for these receptors. Sample: peripheral blood mononuclear cells. These receptors originate from a human donor with common variable immunodeficiency.

This clone is medium-sized (0.01 to 0.1%) by share. The CDR3 is cut off 3 residues early in the read; its end comes from the germline J gene. The sample carries other DNA sequences with the same CDR3. The chain combines TRBV5-1 with TRBJ1-2; 8 nucleotides line up with TRBD1. This CDR3 is 15 amino acids long. CDR1 is SGHRS, CDR2 YFSETQ, per germline. V lost 0 bases to trimming and J lost 7 bases; unmatched junction nucleotides: 8. The CDR3 bases that were read are TGCGCCAGCAGCTTGGGTGACAGGGGTGTATCTGGC. Translation gives CASSLGDRGVSG. The full CDR3 reads CASSLGDRGVSGYTF.

A few counts support this clone. The read falls 3 residues short of the CDR3 end, and the missing part is taken from the germline J gene. The chain recombines TRBV7-8 with TRBJ2-7; 7 nucleotides align to TRBD2. Trimming took 10 bases from V and 2 from J; bases not matched to a gene: 14. This CDR3 contains 15 residues. In germline, CDR1 is SGHVS, CDR2 FQNEAQ. CDR3: CATIGAGRVTYEQYF. The sequenced CDR3 bases are TGTGCCACCATAGGAGCGGGGAGGGTTACCTACGAG.

This clone has more than one count but fewer than ten. The CDR3 end falls 3 residues outside the read, so it is completed with the germline J gene. V is TRBV6-2 or TRBV6-3 and J is TRBJ1-5, with D maybe TRBD1 (6 bases). Germline values: CDR1 MNHEY, CDR2 SVGEGT. This CDR3 contains 14 residues. V was trimmed by 4 bases and J by 4 bases, leaving 11 bases between them. CDR3 protein: CASSLDRGNQPQHF. Incomplete CDR3 DNA: TGTGCCAGCAGTTTGGACAGAGGAAATCAGCCC.

CDR3 sequence: CASKREYTGELFF. The part of the CDR3 DNA that was read is TGTGCCAGCAAGCGGGAGTACACCGGGGAG. The V gene is TRBV2, the J gene TRBJ2-2; 8 bases map to TRBD2. The CDR3 extends 3 residues past the end of the read, so its final part is completed from the germline J gene. The germline V gene encodes CDR1 SNHLY and CDR2 FYNNEI. Germline trimming cut 7 bases from V and 3 bases from J; bases unmatched to any gene: 1. The CDR3 is 13 residues long.

This clone was observed a few times. The read gets to within 3 residues of the CDR3 end, and the germline J gene fills in the rest. This rearrangement joins TRBV2 to TRBJ2-5; possible D gene TRBD1, 5 bases. The V end lost 6 bases, the J end lost 4 bases, and 21 bases lay between the germline ends. The germline gives CDR1 SNHLY, CDR2 FYNNEI. The CDR3 length is 16 residues. The CDR3 bases that were read are TGTGCCAGCAGCCTAAGACAGCGTACATTAGGAGAGACC. Its protein product is CASSLRQRTLGET. The entire CDR3 sequence reads CASSLRQRTLGETQYF.

On this clone itself: The CDR3 end falls 3 residues outside the read, so it is completed with the germline J gene. This chain uses TRBV19 with TRBJ1-1; D may be TRBD1 (6 bases). Germline CDR1 and CDR2: LNHDA and SQIVND (reference sequence). The CDR3 totals 13 residues. V lost 6 bases to trimming and J lost 3 bases, with 11 bases between them. The sequenced CDR3 bases are TGTGCCAGTAGGGAGGACAGATACACTGAA. It specifies CASREDRYTE. The entire CDR3 protein reads CASREDRYTEAFF.

This clone showed up just a few times. The read halts 3 residues ahead of the CDR3 end, with the missing end drawn from the germline J gene. V gene TRBV7-3 combines with J gene TRBJ2-7; 7 bases line up with TRBD1. This CDR3 spans 16 amino acids. Germline-derived CDR1 and CDR2 are SGHTA and FQGTGA. Unmatched junction bases numbered 15, after V lost 8 bases and J lost 2 bases. The CDR3 is CASASGTEKTTYEQYF. Incomplete CDR3 DNA: TGTGCCAGCGCCTCAGGGACAGAGAAAACAACCTACGAG. Combining the CDR3 with reference TRBV7-3 and TRBJ2-7 gives the whole variable domain GAGVSQTPSNKVTEKGKYVELRCDPISGHTALYWYRQSLGQGPEFLIYFQGTGAADDSGLPNDRFFAVRPEGSVSTLKIQRTERGDSAVYLCASASGTEKTTYEQYFGPGTRLTVT.

This clone was observed many times. With the read ending 3 residues before the CDR3 end, the germline J gene is used to fill in that end. V is TRBV2 and J is TRBJ2-2; 9 bases are a match to TRBD1. Germline V gene data show CDR1 as SNHLY and CDR2 as FYNNEI. Trimming removed 5 bases from V and 6 bases from J; junction bases left unmatched: 1. The CDR3 is made up of 13 amino acids. The sequenced part of the CDR3 DNA is TGTGCCAGCAGTCGACAGGGGGCCGGGGAG. It codes for CASSRQGAGE. The CDR3 in its entirety is CASSRQGAGELFF.

This clone has a handful of counts. The CDR3 end is not reached by the read, which stops 3 residues before it; the germline J gene fills it in. V gene TRBV2 combines with J gene TRBJ2-5; maybe TRBD1 (6 bases). Trimming pared 6 bases from V and 1 base from J, leaving 12 bases between. This CDR3 has 14 residues. Germline assignment: CDR1 SNHLY and CDR2 FYNNEI. CDR3 DNA, as far as it was read: TGTGCCAGCAGACACGGACAGAGCCAAGAGACC. Translation gives CASRHGQSQET. The complete CDR3 protein is CASRHGQSQETQYF. The full variable domain, with the rest looked up from reference TRBV2 and TRBJ2-5, is EPEVTQTPSHQVTQMGQEVILRCVPISNHLYFYWYRQILGQKVEFLVSFYNNEISEKSEIFDDQFSVERPDGSNFTLKIRSTKLEDSAMYFCASRHGQSQETQYFGPGTRLLVL.

Only a few counts were recorded for this clone. Read coverage stops 3 residues before the CDR3 terminus; the germline J gene supplies the remainder. The V and J genes are TRBV4-2 and TRBJ2-5; no clear D gene. The CDR3 consists of 12 residues. V was shortened by 4 bases and J by 5 bases, with 8 bases between the two germline ends. Germline-derived CDR1 and CDR2 are LGHNA and YNFKEQ. The CDR3 bases that were read are TGTGCCAGCAGCCTGTACGGGGAGACC. Its translation is CASSLYGET. The entire CDR3 is CASSLYGETQYF.

Regarding this clone: The CDR3 is cut off 3 residues early in the read; its end comes from the germline J gene. This chain uses TRBV13 with TRBJ2-1; 11 nucleotides agree with TRBD1. Losses at the gene ends were 4 bases for V and 7 bases for J; bases not matched to a gene: 3. The CDR3 has 14 residues. The germline gives CDR1 PRHDT, CDR2 FYEKMQ (reference sequence). This CDR3 is CASSSGTGGNEQFF. The covered CDR3 bases are TGTGCCAGCAGCTCCGGGACAGGGGGAAATGAG.

As to this clone: The sequenced fragment ends 3 residues before the CDR3 boundary, so the rest is inferred from the germline J gene. J is TRBJ2-3 and V is TRBV7-6; 11 positions match TRBD2. In germline, CDR1 is SGHVS, CDR2 FNYEAQ. Trimming took 1 base from V and 0 from J; bases not matched to a gene: 3. This CDR3 comprises 17 residues. CDR3 sequence: CASSLGTSGWSTDTQYF. The sequenced part of the CDR3 DNA is TGTGCCAGCAGCTTAGGGACTAGCGGGTGGAGCACAGATACG.

Comments on this clone: The CDR3 end is not reached by the read, which stops 3 residues before it; the germline J gene fills it in. V usage is TRBV20-1 and J usage is TRBJ2-7; a possible D gene is TRBD1 (5 bases). CDR1 and CDR2 (germline): DFQATT, SNEGSKA (reference sequence). The CDR3 is 14 residues long. The ends were cut back, 3 bases at V and 6 bases at J, with 18 bases in the middle. Here the CDR3 reads CSASSGQSISEQYF. The sequenced part of the CDR3 DNA is TGCAGTGCTAGTTCAGGACAATCAATATCCGAG.

This clone was detected many times. The read gets to within 3 residues of the CDR3 end, and the germline J gene fills in the rest. This chain links TRBV3-1 (or the pseudogene TRBV3-2) with TRBJ1-6, with D possibly matching TRBD1 (5 bases). CDR3 length equals 16 residues. Germline V gives CDR1 LGHDT, CDR2 YNNKEL (reference sequence). V lost 4 bases to trimming and J lost 7 bases, with 17 bases between them. CDR3 bases read: TGTGCCAGCAGCCCGCTTGGGGGGATCGGGAATTCACCC. It codes for CASSPLGGIGNSP. The whole CDR3 sequence is CASSPLGGIGNSPLHF.

This clone was observed a few times. Read sequence stops 3 residues before the CDR3 end, and the germline J gene provides the missing end. Other DNA variants within this sample encode the same CDR3. The chain joins TRBV19 to TRBJ2-7, with D tentatively TRBD1 (6 bases). CDR3 length equals 13 residues. Germline V lookup: CDR1 LNHDA, CDR2 SQIVND (reference sequence). V lost 8 bases and J 2 bases, leaving 13 bases between the germline ends. The part of the CDR3 DNA that was read is TGTGCCAGTTCCCGGGACAAGGCCTACGAG. This encodes CASSRDKAYE. The full CDR3 protein is CASSRDKAYEQYF. The full variable domain, with the rest looked up from reference TRBV19 and TRBJ2-7, is DGGITQSPKYLFRKEGQNVTLSCEQNLNHDAMYWYRQDPGQGLRLIYYSQIVNDFQKGDIAEGYSVSREKKESFPLTVTSAQKNPTAFYLCASSRDKAYEQYFGPGTRLTVT.

Regarding this clone: The read falls 3 residues short of the CDR3 end, and the missing part is taken from the germline J gene. The chain couples TRBV6-2 or TRBV6-3 to TRBJ2-1; 8 bases are a match to TRBD2. V dropped 6 bases and J dropped 9; count of bases not matched to a gene: 13. Germline V gene lookup returns CDR1 MNHEY and CDR2 SVGEGT. CDR3 size: 15 residues. This CDR3 reads CASSWRLAINSEQFF. CDR3 DNA, as far as it was read: TGTGCCAGCAGCTGGAGACTAGCGATTAACAGTGAG.

This clone was observed a few times. The CDR3 goes on 3 residues after the read ends, and that part is filled in from the germline J gene. The chain couples TRBV19 to TRBJ2-7, with 12 bases lining up with TRBD1. V lost 1 base to trimming and J lost 6 bases; unmatched junction nucleotides: 7. CDR1 is LNHDA, CDR2 SQIVND, per germline (reference sequence). CDR3 length equals 16 residues. The CDR3: CASSIALGQGAVEQYF. The CDR3 bases that were read are TGTGCCAGTAGTATAGCTCTGGGACAGGGGGCAGTCGAG.

In its sample, this clone was seen a few times. Coverage ceases 3 residues before the CDR3 finishes, and the germline J gene fills in the end. The J gene is TRBJ1-1, the V gene TRBV19; D is uncertain. CDR3 size: 13 residues. The germline gives CDR1 LNHDA, CDR2 SQIVND (reference sequence). V was shortened by 7 bases and J by 2 bases, with 11 bases between the two germline ends. CDR3 DNA, as far as it was read: TGTGCCAGTACCCTGGACTATAACACTGAA. Amino acid sequence: CASTLDYNTE. The entire CDR3 sequence reads CASTLDYNTEAFF.

CDR3 DNA, as far as it was read: TGTGCCAGCACTCTGGGAAGCGGGAGCAGCTACGAG. As protein: CASTLGSGSSYE. The complete CDR3 sequence is CASTLGSGSSYEQYF. V is TRBV11-2 and J is TRBJ2-7, with TRBD2 identical over 8 bases. The read gets to within 3 residues of the CDR3 end, and the germline J gene fills in the rest. This CDR3 has 15 residues. CDR1 is SGHAT and CDR2 is FQNNGV in the germline V gene. V lost 7 bases to trimming and J lost 3 bases; unmatched junction nucleotides: 11.

Remarks on this clone: From the germline J gene comes the end of the CDR3, since the read stops 3 residues before it. The rearrangement links TRBV18 to TRBJ1-1; 9 bases agree with TRBD1. The CDR3 contains 16 residues. The ends lost 3 bases at V and 0 bases at J; junction bases unmatched: 5. The V gene's germline CDR1 is KGHSH and CDR2 LQKENI. The part of the CDR3 DNA that was read is TGTGCCAGCTCACCTTTTACAGGGGGCCTGAACACTGAA. This translates into CASSPFTGGLNTE. The entire CDR3 protein reads CASSPFTGGLNTEAFF.

This clone was seen a handful of times. The sequenced fragment ends 3 residues before the CDR3 boundary, so the rest is inferred from the germline J gene. The V call is TRBV7-2, the J call TRBJ2-5, with 7 positions matching TRBD2. Germline trimming cut 6 bases from V and 3 bases from J; bases unmatched to any gene: 10. Germline V gene lookup returns CDR1 SGHTA and CDR2 FQGNSA. This CDR3 has 15 residues. Partial CDR3 DNA: TGTGCCAGCAGATCCGCCGGGACTACCAAAGAGACC. It codes for CASRSAGTTKET. The full CDR3 sequence reads CASRSAGTTKETQYF.

This clone showed up just a few times. Sequencing ends 3 residues short of the CDR3 end; the germline J gene provides the rest. The V call is TRBV19, the J call TRBJ2-7; the D gene is possibly TRBD1 (6 bases). This CDR3 has 15 residues. Germline assignment: CDR1 LNHDA and CDR2 SQIVND (reference sequence). V dropped 7 bases and J dropped 2 bases, with 18 bases sitting between them. CDR3 DNA (partial): TGTGCCAGTACCCCTGATGGGCAGGGGACCTACGAG. Protein: CASTPDGQGTYE. The entire CDR3 protein is CASTPDGQGTYEQYF.

Details on this clone: The read ends 3 residues shy of where the CDR3 ends; the end is completed using the germline J gene. The genes are TRBV19 and TRBJ2-3; 13 nucleotides match TRBD2. The germline V gene encodes CDR1 LNHDA and CDR2 SQIVND (reference sequence). V lost 5 bases, J lost 4 bases, and 9 bases stayed unmatched. The CDR3 loop spans 17 amino acids. CDR3 in amino acids: CASSPRTSGRLPDTQYF. The covered CDR3 bases are TGTGCCAGTAGTCCCCGGACTAGCGGGAGACTCCCAGATACG.

This clone came up a few times. The CDR3 sequence is CASSPLRGSDYGYTF. The sequenced CDR3 bases are TGTGCCAGCTCGCCGTTGAGAGGCTCTGACTATGGC. The V and J genes are TRBV18 and TRBJ1-2; D remains unclear. The read comes to an end 3 residues before the CDR3 does, leaving the germline J gene to fill in the end. The CDR3 has 15 residues. Germline CDR1 is KGHSH and CDR2 is LQKENI. V lost 6 bases to trimming and J lost 3 bases, with 17 bases between them.

For this clone: The CDR3 extends 3 residues past the end of the read, so its final part is completed from the germline J gene. This chain joins TRBV23-1 and TRBJ1-1; D is unresolved. TRBV23-1 is an open reading frame whose function is uncertain. The CDR3 totals 14 residues. V lost 0 bases to trimming and J lost 0 bases, with 5 bases between them. The sequenced part of the CDR3 DNA is TGCGCCAGCAGTCAATCGAGCCTGAACACTGAA. Amino acids: CASSQSSLNTE. The whole CDR3 is CASSQSSLNTEAFF.

CDR3 in amino acids: CASALAGVGNEQFF. CDR3 DNA (partial): TGTGCCAGCGCACTAGCGGGAGTAGGGAATGAG. V and J are TRBV2 and TRBJ2-1, with 11 nucleotides matching TRBD2. The read halts 3 residues ahead of the CDR3 end, with the missing end drawn from the germline J gene. The CDR3 length is 14 residues. J was trimmed by 7 bases and V by 8 bases; bases with no gene match: 7. In germline, CDR1 is SNHLY, CDR2 FYNNEI.

This clone appeared many times. The observed sequence ends 3 residues before the CDR3 terminus, with the missing tail filled in from the germline J gene. This chain joins TRBV18 and TRBJ2-4, with 9 bases matching TRBD1. This CDR3 region has 15 residues. The germline gives CDR1 KGHSH, CDR2 LQKENI. CDR3 bases read: TGTGCCAGCTCACCACCGGGACAGGGAAGGTTTATT. Amino acids: CASSPPGQGRFI. The complete CDR3 reads CASSPPGQGRFIQYF. Together with reference TRBV18 and TRBJ2-4, the CDR3 gives the full variable domain: NAGVMQNPRHLVRRRGQEARLRCSPMKGHSHVYWYRQLPEEGLKFMVYLQKENIIDESGMPKERFSAEFPKEGPSILRIQQVVRGDSAAYFCASSPPGQGRFIQYFGAGTRLSVL.

This clone has only a few counts. The sequenced fragment ends 3 residues before the CDR3 boundary, so the rest is inferred from the germline J gene. The chain couples TRBV18 to TRBJ2-7; a possible D gene is TRBD2 (7 bases). Germline V gene data show CDR1 as KGHSH and CDR2 as LQKENI. The V end lost 6 bases, the J end lost 6 bases, and 18 bases lay between the germline ends. The CDR3 has 14 residues. The CDR3 sequence is CASSGAGVKVEQYF. The CDR3 bases that were read are TGTGCCAGCTCGGGGGCGGGAGTAAAGGTCGAG.

Note on this clone: The CDR3 extends 3 residues past the end of the read, so its final part is completed from the germline J gene. The chain uses TRBV7-2 and TRBJ1-5; D unresolved. Germline CDR1 is SGHTA and CDR2 is FQGNSA. This CDR3 has 15 amino acids. V was clipped by 3 bases and J by 2 bases, with 11 bases between them. The part of the CDR3 DNA that was read is TGTGCCAGCAGCTTCACGTGGCAGGGCAATCAGCCC. Amino acid sequence: CASSFTWQGNQP. The full CDR3 sequence reads CASSFTWQGNQPQHF.